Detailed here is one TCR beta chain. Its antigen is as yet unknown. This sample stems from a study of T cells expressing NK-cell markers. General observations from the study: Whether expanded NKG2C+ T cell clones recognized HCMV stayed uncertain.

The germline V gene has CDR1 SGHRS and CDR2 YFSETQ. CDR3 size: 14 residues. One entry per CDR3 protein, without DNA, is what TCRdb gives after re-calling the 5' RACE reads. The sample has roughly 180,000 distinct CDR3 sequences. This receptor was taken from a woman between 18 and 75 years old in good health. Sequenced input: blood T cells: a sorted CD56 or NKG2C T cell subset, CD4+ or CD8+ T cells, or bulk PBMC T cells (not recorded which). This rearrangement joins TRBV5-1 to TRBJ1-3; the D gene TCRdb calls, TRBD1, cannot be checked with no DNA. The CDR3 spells CASSKDTTEDTIYF.